These T cell receptor beta chains were read from a single sample in a study of identical twins. TCRdb processed the 5' RACE reads anew with MiXCR; each CDR3 protein has one entry. The sample contains hundreds of thousands of distinct CDR3 sequences, more than 20% of which appear only once. These same records also appear under a second study, on yellow fever vaccine responses in identical twins.

The specimen was CD4+ T cells sorted from blood. These receptors were collected from a woman aged 18 to 35 in good health. Each CDR3 is given with its conserved first and last residue.

V	J	CDR3
TRBV2	TRBJ2-1	CAITGTSGRNEQFF
TRBV11-1	TRBJ2-1	CASSLQLAVGSSYNEQFF
TRBV2	TRBJ2-7	CASSENRWTEPIYEQYF
TRBV4-1	TRBJ2-7	CASSQEGGGQGAYEQYF
TRBV15	TRBJ1-1	CATSRPGYEAFF
TRBV7-2	TRBJ2-5	CASSLGTSDPQETQYF
TRBV7-9	TRBJ2-2	CASSLADRRKNTGELFF
TRBV2	TRBJ2-7	CASSALAGGEQYF
TRBV5-1	TRBJ2-5	CASSTHGDPPQYF
TRBV10-3	TRBJ1-2	CAISETGALGYTF
TRBV5-1	TRBJ2-1	CASSLEQVSYNEQFF
TRBV4-1	TRBJ2-3	CASSEGLVGTDTQYF
TRBV12-3/TRBV12-4	TRBJ2-1	CASTLTPGLAGGEQFF
TRBV2	TRBJ2-1	CASSHPAGTSGSGEQFF
TRBV18	TRBJ2-3	CASSPMVPNTDTQYF
TRBV3-1	TRBJ2-2	CASSQAPPGSGELFF
TRBV5-1	TRBJ2-7	CASSLTGTGPYEQYF